The 20 T cell receptor beta chains in this list originate from one sample, sequenced in a study of blood T cell repertoires in COVID-19. The table came from immunoSEQ multiplex PCR; TCRdb's copy has only in-frame clones and leaves some out. The sample lists more than 60,000 clones; roughly 82% were seen once. Sample: peripheral blood. Every receptor here comes from a man aged 55 to 70 with acute or convalescent COVID-19.

Comments on this clone: The junction departs from the called germline gene at one end, perhaps through a read error. The chain has TRBV7-2 and TRBJ2-7; D call uncertain. From germline, CDR1 is SGHTA and CDR2 FQGNSA. CDR3 size: 13 residues. The CDR3 sequence: CASRGTNSHEQYF. In DNA form, the CDR3 reads TGTGCCAGCAGGGGTACTAACTCCCACGAGCAGTACTTC.

A single count supports this clone. The chain is built from TRBV28 and TRBJ1-2; 7 nucleotides agree with TRBD1. CDR3 size: 13 residues. Unmatched junction bases numbered 6, after V lost 7 bases and J lost 4 bases. Germline-derived CDR1 and CDR2 are MDHEN and SYDVKM. CDR3 region: CASNEGASYGYTF. For the CDR3, the DNA is TGTGCCAGCAACGAGGGGGCGAGCTATGGCTACACCTTC.

This clone was detected only once. The chain links TRBV5-6 to TRBJ2-1, with 7 bases lining up with TRBD2. Trimming cost V 0 bases and J 4 bases; bases outside gene matches: 7. Per germline, CDR1 SGHDT and CDR2 YYEEEE. CDR3 length equals 16 residues. CDR3 nucleotides: TGTGCCAGCAGCTTGGTAAGGCTAGCGGCTTACAATGAGCAGTTCTTC. Its protein is CASSLVRLAAYNEQFF.

The V call is TRBV5-1, the J call TRBJ2-1; 8 bases map to TRBD1. V trimming: 4 bases; J trimming: 5 bases; junction bases outside the gene matches: 5. The germline gives CDR1 SGHRS, CDR2 YFSETQ. The CDR3 loop spans 14 amino acids. The CDR3 loop reads CASSPGTGNNEQFF. CDR3 bases: TGCGCCAGCAGCCCTGGGACAGGTAACAATGAGCAGTTCTTC.

The genes are TRBV7-2 and TRBJ2-7, with 7 bases identical to TRBD2. Germline values: CDR1 SGHTA, CDR2 FQGNSA. The CDR3 is 14 residues long. Trimming took 5 bases from V and 5 from J; bases not matched to a gene: 9. In nucleotides, the CDR3 is TGTGCCAGCAGCACGGGGCTAGCGGCCCACGAGCAGTACTTC. Its protein is CASSTGLAAHEQYF.

Only one count was recorded for this clone. The CDR3 DNA sequence: TGCGCCAGCAGCTTGACTAGCGGGAGGGGCGGGGAGCTGTTTTTT. Translation gives CASSLTSGRGGELFF. The chain combines TRBV4-3 with TRBJ2-2; TRBD2 aligns across 14 bases. Losses at the gene ends were 5 bases for V and 7 bases for J; bases not matched to a gene: 3. This CDR3 has 15 residues. Germline V lookup: CDR1 LGHNA, CDR2 YSLEER.

This clone has a handful of counts. The V gene is TRBV7-2, the J gene TRBJ2-3, with TRBD1 matching 12 bases. Per germline, CDR1 SGHTA and CDR2 FQGNSA. The CDR3 runs 15 residues. J gave up 4 bases and V 5 bases, and 4 bases lay outside the gene matches. This chain's CDR3 is CASSPGQGASDTQYF. The CDR3 nucleotides are TGTGCCAGCAGCCCGGGACAGGGGGCCTCAGATACGCAGTATTTT. Looking up the rest from reference TRBV7-2 and TRBJ2-3 gives the full variable domain: GAGVSQSPSNKVTEKGKDVELRCDPISGHTALYWYRQSLGQGLEFLIYFQGNSAPDKSGLPSDRFSAERTGGSVSTLTIQRTQQEDSAVYLCASSPGQGASDTQYFGPGTRLTVL.

This chain joins TRBV27 and TRBJ2-5; 10 bases map to TRBD2. Germline V gene lookup returns CDR1 MNHEY and CDR2 SMNVEV (reference sequence). The CDR3 has 16 residues. V was pared by 3 bases and J by 1 base, with 5 bases of the junction left unmatched. The CDR3 sequence is CASSFFSGRAQETQYF. The CDR3 DNA sequence: TGTGCCAGCAGTTTCTTCAGCGGGAGGGCCCAAGAGACCCAGTACTTC.

V and J are TRBV28 and TRBJ2-3; weak D call: TRBD1 (7 bases). Trimming stripped 4 bases from V and 5 bases from J, with 10 bases between. Germline V gene lookup returns CDR1 MDHEN and CDR2 SYDVKM. This CDR3 is 13 amino acids long. CDR3 nucleotide sequence: TGTGCCAGCAGTTCAGGGGGAGGAGATACGCAGTATTTT. Protein: CASSSGGGDTQYF.

The table lists this clone with a count of one. The chain is built from TRBV9 and TRBJ2-5, with 16 positions matching TRBD2. Looked up from germline, CDR1 is SGDLS and CDR2 is YYNGEE. CDR3 length: 16 amino acids. V lost 3 bases, J lost 3 bases, and 2 bases stayed unmatched. In DNA, the CDR3 is TGTGCCAGCAGCGCCGGGACTAGCGGGGGGGAAGAGACCCAGTACTTC. It translates to CASSAGTSGGEETQYF.

The CDR3 sequence is CASRMTGNHSPLHF. The CDR3 DNA is TGCGCCAGCAGAATGACAGGTAATCATTCACCCCTCCACTTT. The rearrangement joins TRBV10-1 to TRBJ1-6, with a possible D match to TRBD1 (6 bases). The germline CDR1 and CDR2 sequences are WNHNN and SYGVQD (reference sequence). CDR3 length equals 14 residues. Trimming took 6 bases from V and 8 from J, leaving 14 bases between them.

The chain is built from TRBV7-6 and TRBJ2-1; 12 bases line up with TRBD2. Losses at the gene ends were 1 base for V and 6 bases for J; bases not matched to a gene: 7. CDR3 length equals 17 residues. Germline V gene data show CDR1 as SGHVS and CDR2 as FNYEAQ. The CDR3 loop reads CASSLGGGLAGLNEQFF. CDR3 DNA: TGTGCCAGCAGCTTAGGTGGGGGACTAGCGGGCCTCAATGAGCAGTTCTTC.

This chain uses TRBV19 with TRBJ2-2, with 7 nucleotides matching TRBD1. CDR3 length equals 13 residues. After removal of 6 bases from V and 8 bases from J, the junction contained 6 bases not matched to a gene. The germline V gene encodes CDR1 LNHDA and CDR2 SQIVND (reference sequence). The CDR3 DNA sequence: TGTGCCAGTAGGACAGGGACGGTTGGGGAGCTGTTTTTT. This gives the protein CASRTGTVGELFF.

This rearrangement joins TRBV6-5 to TRBJ1-1, with D hard to call. The CDR3 consists of 13 residues. V was cut by 3 bases and J by 3 bases, with 8 bases left in between. CDR1 MNHEY and CDR2 SVGAGI come from the germline V gene. The CDR3 sequence: CASSYRGDTEAFF. The DNA for the CDR3 is TGTGCCAGCAGTTATCGTGGAGACACTGAAGCTTTCTTT.

V gene TRBV5-1 combines with J gene TRBJ2-2; D might be TRBD2 (6 bases). Per germline, CDR1 SGHRS and CDR2 YFSETQ. There are 15 residues in the CDR3. V shed 0 bases and J shed 5 bases, with 11 bases lying between them. The CDR3 spells CASSLETAGTGELFF. The CDR3 DNA is TGCGCCAGCAGCTTGGAGACTGCGGGGACCGGGGAGCTGTTTTTT.

V and J are TRBV7-9 and TRBJ1-2; a possible D gene is TRBD1 (6 bases). Germline CDR1 reads SEHNR; CDR2 reads FQNEAQ (reference sequence). CDR3 length: 11 residues. With 5 bases removed from V and 11 bases from J, the gap between germline ends came to 12 bases. CDR3 in amino acids: CASSQQGPYTF. The CDR3, as DNA: TGTGCCAGCAGCCAACAGGGCCCTTACACCTTC.

This clone occurred a few times. The V gene is TRBV5-4, the J gene TRBJ1-1; 8 nucleotides agree with TRBD1. Germline trimming cut 6 bases from V and 0 bases from J; bases unmatched to any gene: 13. Germline V gives CDR1 SGHNT, CDR2 YYREEE (reference sequence). This CDR3 region has 17 residues. CDR3 sequence (DNA): TGTGCCAGCAAATCCCTACGGGCAGGGGGCTTGAACACTGAAGCTTTCTTT. Its protein product is CASKSLRAGGLNTEAFF.

This chain uses TRBV9 with TRBJ2-5; TRBD2 matches at 8 bases. The CDR3 runs 13 residues. Trimming removed 4 bases from V and 5 bases from J; junction bases left unmatched: 4. Germline V gene lookup returns CDR1 SGDLS and CDR2 YYNGEE. The CDR3 loop is CASSFGLAETQYF. In DNA form, the CDR3 reads TGTGCCAGCAGCTTTGGACTAGCCGAGACCCAGTACTTC.

The gene calls are TRBV7-2 and TRBJ1-4; 7 positions match TRBD1. Losses at the gene ends were 6 bases for V and 0 bases for J; bases not matched to a gene: 4. The germline V gene encodes CDR1 SGHTA and CDR2 FQGNSA. The CDR3 loop spans 15 amino acids. The DNA for the CDR3 is TGTGCCAGCAGGCGACAGGGCTCAACTAATGAAAAACTGTTTTTT. The encoded protein is CASRRQGSTNEKLFF.

This chain joins TRBV4-2 and TRBJ2-5; a weak D match, TRBD2 (6 bases). Trimming stripped 3 bases from V and 7 bases from J, with 18 bases between. Germline CDR1 LGHNA, CDR2 YNFKEQ. CDR3 length: 15 amino acids. This chain's CDR3 is CASSQAGTGVVTQYF. CDR3 DNA: TGTGCCAGCAGCCAGGCAGGGACTGGTGTTGTGACCCAGTACTTC.